The next 32 T cell receptor beta chains were all read from a single sample in a study of T cells in Graves' hyperthyroidism and ophthalmopathy. Amplification yielded TCR beta CDR3 regions, with RNA transcripts as the source. Researchers ran a first-round RT-PCR on the TCR CDR3 using the HTBI primer set. TCRdb reanalysed the multiplex PCR reads using MiXCR and keeps one entry per CDR3 protein. The sample lists roughly 650,000 distinct CDR3 sequences, around 15% occurring once. The sequencing input was blood. The receptors were sampled from a woman between 40 and 50 years old with Graves' ophthalmopathy.

Notes on this clonotype: A read error may be the cause here, since a much bigger clone is one base away. The chain carries TRBV12-3 or TRBV12-4 and TRBJ1-6; a weak D match, TRBD1 (5 bases). The CDR3 extends over 14 amino acids. Between the trimmed V and J ends, which lost 3 bases and 7 bases, there was a span of 10 bases. This CDR3 reads CASSFGGWNSPLHF. As DNA, the CDR3 is TGTGCCAGCAGTTTTGGGGGGTGGAATTCACCCCTCCACTTT.

At least ten counts were recorded for this clonotype. The chain combines TRBV30 with TRBJ1-5; 9 bases align to TRBD1. Per the germline V gene, CDR1 is GTSNPN and CDR2 is SVGIG (reference sequence). J lost 2 bases, V lost 5 bases, and 10 bases had no gene match. The CDR3 length is 16 residues. DNA of the CDR3: TGTGCCTGGTCCGGGACAGGGTTGTCCGGCAATCAGCCCCAGCATTTT. Translated, it gives CAWSGTGLSGNQPQHF.

The V call is TRBV10-3, the J call TRBJ1-2; maybe TRBD1 (6 bases). Germline CDR1 reads ENHRY; CDR2 reads SYGVKD. CDR3 length: 16 residues. The V and J ends lost 4 bases and 0 bases respectively, with 15 bases between them. The CDR3 reads CAISAQTGPPNYGYTF. The CDR3 DNA reads as TGTGCCATCAGTGCGCAGACAGGCCCCCCTAACTATGGCTACACCTTC.

The chain is built from TRBV19 and TRBJ1-2; TRBD1 matches at 7 bases. The CDR3 length is 13 residues. CDR1 and CDR2 from the germline V gene are LNHDA and SQIVND (reference sequence). The V segment lost 5 bases and the J segment 7 bases; nucleotides outside the gene matches: 7. The CDR3 nucleotides read TGTGCCAGTAGTCTGGAGGGGGCATCTGGCTACACCTTC. Protein sequence: CASSLEGASGYTF.

This clonotype occurred once. J is TRBJ1-4 and V is TRBV6-1; a possible D gene is TRBD1 (6 bases). The germline V and J ends were trimmed by 2 bases and 0 bases, with 16 bases remaining between them. CDR1 is MNHNS and CDR2 is SASEGT in the germline V gene. The CDR3 contains 18 residues. CDR3 sequence: CASSEMTPGVATNEKLFF. CDR3 coding DNA: TGTGCCAGCAGTGAAATGACCCCAGGGGTTGCAACTAATGAAAAACTGTTTTTT.

This clonotype was counted many times. V gene TRBV2 combines with J gene TRBJ1-6; 8 positions match TRBD1. Germline V gene data show CDR1 as SNHLY and CDR2 as FYNNEI. The trim removed 4 bases at V and 9 bases at J, leaving 11 bases unmatched. This CDR3 region has 16 residues. The CDR3 DNA follows: TGTGCCAGCAGTGGAGGTTTTCCAGGGGGCTCTTCACCCCTCCACTTT. Protein product: CASSGGFPGGSSPLHF.

This clonotype came up many times. This rearrangement joins TRBV28 to TRBJ2-1, with D perhaps TRBD1 (5 bases). CDR1 MDHEN and CDR2 SYDVKM come from the germline V gene. The CDR3 sequence is 15 residues long. Trimming pared 0 bases from V and 8 bases from J, leaving 14 bases between. The CDR3 DNA follows: TGTGCCAGCAGTTTATGGGGCAGGGCAAACCATGAGCAGTTCTTC. Protein sequence: CASSLWGRANHEQFF.

This clonotype has only a few counts. V and J are TRBV5-4 and TRBJ1-1, with TRBD1 identical over 10 bases. Germline V lookup: CDR1 SGHNT, CDR2 YYREEE (reference sequence). The V and J ends lost 4 bases and 4 bases, in that order; junction bases with no gene match: 7. The CDR3 totals 15 residues. The DNA for the CDR3 is TGTGCCAGCAGCGGGGACAGGGGCCTGGGCACTGAAGCTTTCTTT. Translating it yields CASSGDRGLGTEAFF. Together with reference TRBV5-4 and TRBJ1-1, the CDR3 gives the full variable domain: ETGVTQSPTHLIKTRGQQVTLRCSSQSGHNTVSWYQQALGQGPQFIFQYYREEENGRGNFPPRFSGLQFPNYSSELNVNALELDDSALYLCASSGDRGLGTEAFFGQGTRLTVV.

V gene TRBV19 combines with J gene TRBJ2-1, with 9 positions matching TRBD2. With V trimmed by 6 bases and J by 3 bases, 6 bases remained unmatched. CDR1 and CDR2 (germline): LNHDA, SQIVND (reference sequence). The CDR3 covers 15 residues. This CDR3 reads CASSGTSSVYNEQFF. As DNA, the CDR3 is TGTGCCAGTAGCGGGACTAGCTCAGTCTACAATGAGCAGTTCTTC.

This clonotype was seen many times. The rearrangement joins TRBV7-9 to TRBJ2-5; 10 bases line up with TRBD2. V trimming: 3 bases; J trimming: 5 bases; junction bases outside the gene matches: 6. This CDR3 comprises 15 residues. Germline V gene sequence: CDR1 SEHNR, CDR2 FQNEAQ (reference sequence). The CDR3 coding sequence is TGTGCCAGCAGCTTGCTAGCGGGGGAGTGGGAGACCCAGTACTTC. Protein product: CASSLLAGEWETQYF.

V usage is TRBV30 and J usage is TRBJ1-2; no clear D. Trimming took 2 bases from V and 6 from J, leaving 19 bases between them. Per germline, CDR1 GTSNPN and CDR2 SVGIG (reference sequence). This CDR3 has 15 amino acids. CDR3: CAWSPKRPLIHGYTF. Here the CDR3 DNA reads TGTGCCTGGAGTCCAAAGAGGCCTCTGATCCATGGCTACACCTTC.

The chain combines TRBV27 with TRBJ2-1; D is possibly TRBD1 or TRBD2 (5 bases each). V lost 7 bases, J lost 7 bases, and 20 bases lay in between. This CDR3 spans 15 amino acids. The V gene's germline CDR1 is MNHEY and CDR2 SMNVEV (reference sequence). CDR3 sequence reads: CASNTLGDSSNEQFF. As DNA, the CDR3 is TGTGCCAGCAATACCCTGGGGGATTCTTCTAATGAGCAGTTCTTC.

This rearrangement joins TRBV7-3 to TRBJ2-6; TRBD2 agrees at 10 bases. Germline V lookup: CDR1 SGHTA, CDR2 FQGTGA. V was pared by 5 bases and J by 1 base, with 14 bases of the junction left unmatched. The CDR3 has 20 residues. The CDR3 bases are TGTGCCAGCAGCGCACACATTCTAGCGGGGGCCCTTTCTGGGGCCAACGTCCTGACTTTC. Amino acids: CASSAHILAGALSGANVLTF.

The V gene is TRBV27, the J gene TRBJ1-2, with 8 bases fitting TRBD1. V gave up 8 bases and J gave up 8 bases; unmatched junction bases: 13. CDR1 is MNHEY, CDR2 SMNVEV, per germline (reference sequence). The CDR3 extends over 14 amino acids. For the CDR3, the DNA is TGTGCCAGCTCCCCCAGGGGGCAGGCGTGGGGCTACACCTTC. Protein: CASSPRGQAWGYTF.

This clonotype was seen at least ten times. The rearrangement uses TRBV20-1 and TRBJ2-3, with TRBD2 matching 10 bases. V dropped 5 bases and J dropped 2; count of bases not matched to a gene: 7. The CDR3 totals 15 residues. Germline CDR1 reads DFQATT; CDR2 reads SNEGSKA (reference sequence). CDR3 in DNA: TGCAGTGCTGAGGGACTAGCGAAGACCACAGATACGCAGTATTTT. Translation: CSAEGLAKTTDTQYF.

This clonotype has ten or more counts. The J gene is TRBJ2-7, the V gene TRBV18, with D tentatively TRBD1 (6 bases). Deletions cut 3 bases from V and 2 bases from J, with 11 bases between. Germline assignment: CDR1 KGHSH and CDR2 LQKENI. There are 14 residues in the CDR3. CDR3 region: CASSPMDSAYEQYF. The CDR3 DNA reads as TGTGCCAGCTCACCTATGGACAGTGCCTACGAGCAGTACTTC.

This clonotype came up many times. This chain uses TRBV20-1 with TRBJ2-1; TRBD2 aligns across 7 bases. Trimming cost V 6 bases and J 6 bases; bases outside gene matches: 5. CDR1 and CDR2 (germline): DFQATT, SNEGSKA (reference sequence). CDR3 length equals 12 residues. The chain's CDR3 is CSASGLINEQFF. In nucleotides, the CDR3 is TGCAGTGCATCGGGACTAATCAATGAGCAGTTCTTC.

This clonotype was seen many times. The rearrangement uses TRBV7-2 and TRBJ2-7; 8 nucleotides match TRBD2. J gave up 6 bases and V 5 bases, and 12 bases lay outside the gene matches. Germline-derived CDR1 and CDR2 are SGHTA and FQGNSA. This CDR3 region has 15 residues. The CDR3 region is CASSPLLSGKGEQYF. DNA for the CDR3: TGTGCCAGCAGCCCCCTCCTTAGCGGGAAAGGCGAGCAGTACTTC.

This clonotype was counted between two and nine times. This chain uses TRBV19 with TRBJ1-6; possibly TRBD1 for D (5 bases). Trimming removed 2 bases from V and 3 bases from J, with 8 bases in between. CDR1 LNHDA and CDR2 SQIVND come from the germline V gene (reference sequence). CDR3 size: 15 residues. The CDR3 bases are TGTGCCAGTAGTATACGGGACGGCTATAATTCACCCCTCCACTTT. Its translation is CASSIRDGYNSPLHF.

The J gene is TRBJ1-5, the V gene TRBV6-9, with D possibly TRBD1 on 6 matching bases. The CDR3 extends over 13 amino acids. Trimming stripped 4 bases from V and 7 bases from J, with 11 bases between. The V gene's germline CDR1 is MNHGY and CDR2 SVAAGI. The CDR3 protein is CASSLSDSQPQHF. CDR3 DNA: TGTGCCAGCAGTTTATCGGACAGCCAGCCCCAGCATTTT.

Comment on this clonotype: A much larger clonotype is one base distant, so this may be a read error. This chain uses TRBV7-6 with TRBJ2-3; 8 bases match TRBD2. The CDR3 extends over 16 amino acids. Germline CDR1 and CDR2: SGHVS and FNYEAQ. V gave up 5 bases and J gave up 1 base; unmatched junction bases: 8. DNA of the CDR3: TGTGCCAGCAGCGGTGGGACTAGGGATCGCACAGATACGCAGTATTTT. Protein sequence: CASSGGTRDRTDTQYF.

This clonotype occurred a few times. J is TRBJ2-1 and V is TRBV5-1; either TRBD1 or TRBD2 may fit D (6 bases each). The CDR3 is 15 residues long. The germline gives CDR1 SGHRS, CDR2 YFSETQ. Trimming shortened V by 4 bases and J by 7 bases, and 18 bases separated the two germline ends. In DNA, the CDR3 is TGCGCCAGCAGCCCGGAGAGGGGGGAATGGAATGAGCAGTTCTTC. This codes for CASSPERGEWNEQFF.

This clonotype was seen more than once but under ten times. A much larger clone is a single base away; this may be a read error. The chain recombines TRBV2 with TRBJ2-1, with 9 bases aligning to TRBD2. Germline assignment: CDR1 SNHLY and CDR2 FYNNEI. The CDR3 is 14 residues long. CDR3 nucleotides: TGTGCCGGCAGTGTTTTAGCGGGAGTACAGGAGCAGTTCTTC. This encodes CAGSVLAGVQEQFF. Full variable domain (missing parts from reference TRBV2 and TRBJ2-1): EPEVTQTPSHQVTQMGQEVILRCVPISNHLYFYWYRQILGQKVEFLVSFYNNEISEKSEIFDDQFSVERPDGSNFTLKIRSTKLEDSAMYFCAGSVLAGVQEQFFGPGTRLTVL.

Regarding this clonotype: Being one base from a much bigger clone, this may be a read error. This chain uses TRBV2 with TRBJ2-2, with 7 nucleotides matching TRBD1. This CDR3 contains 14 residues. CDR1 and CDR2 (germline): SNHLY, FYNNEI. V shed 9 bases and J 9 bases; nucleotides not matched to a gene: 13. CDR3 bases: TGTGCCAGTAGGACAGGCTCCGGAACCCGGGAGCTGTTTTTT. It codes for CASRTGSGTRELFF.

This clonotype was seen a few times. V is TRBV5-1 and J is TRBJ1-6; D is unclear. The CDR3 sequence is 15 residues long. Trimming took off 0 bases at V and 7 bases at J, with 11 bases between the two ends. Germline V gene lookup returns CDR1 SGHRS and CDR2 YFSETQ. The CDR3 loop reads CASSLAVQLNSPLHF. CDR3 DNA: TGCGCCAGCAGCTTGGCGGTCCAACTAAATTCACCCCTCCACTTT.

The gene calls are TRBV7-9 and TRBJ2-3; D unclear. This CDR3 comprises 13 residues. Per germline, CDR1 SEHNR and CDR2 FQNEAQ (reference sequence). V was cut by 3 bases and J by 2 bases, with 6 bases left in between. The CDR3: CASSFLLTDTQYF. The DNA of the CDR3 is TGTGCCAGCAGCTTTTTACTCACAGATACGCAGTATTTT.

This clonotype was counted ten times or more. The genes are TRBV6-2 or TRBV6-3 and TRBJ2-3; 7 bases align to TRBD2. This CDR3 contains 16 residues. J lost 4 bases, V lost 0 bases, and 7 bases had no gene match. Germline loops: CDR1 MNHEY, CDR2 SVGEGT. CDR3 amino acids: CASSYSREAGPDTQYF. CDR3 coding DNA: TGTGCCAGCAGTTACTCGAGGGAAGCGGGACCAGATACGCAGTATTTT.

The sample holds many counts of this clonotype. V usage is TRBV12-3 or TRBV12-4 and J usage is TRBJ1-2; perhaps TRBD1 as D (6 bases). The CDR3 is made up of 14 amino acids. The V gene lost 4 bases and the J gene lost 2 bases, with 11 bases spanning the gap. DNA for the CDR3: TGTGCCAGCAGTTGGTGGACAGAGAACTATGGCTACACCTTC. Its translation is CASSWWTENYGYTF.

This clonotype turned up a few times. The CDR3 region has the DNA TGTGCCAGCAGCCTCGACCCGACTCGAAGGGAGCAGTTCTTC. This gives the protein CASSLDPTRREQFF. The chain links TRBV14 to TRBJ2-1; no firm D call. Germline V lookup: CDR1 SGHDN, CDR2 FVKESK. The length of the CDR3 is 14 residues. V lost 4 bases to trimming and J lost 10 bases, with 17 bases between them.

This clonotype was seen ten or more times. The chain uses TRBV11-2 and TRBJ2-5; no reliable D call. V was shortened by 2 bases and J by 2 bases, with 0 bases between the two germline ends. CDR1 is SGHAT and CDR2 is FQNNGV in the germline V gene. This CDR3 has 11 residues. CDR3 region: CASSLQETQYF. The CDR3 nucleotides are TGTGCCAGCAGCTTACAAGAGACCCAGTACTTC.

Ten or more counts support this clonotype. J is TRBJ2-1 and V is TRBV11-2; the D is unclear. Germline V gene data show CDR1 as SGHAT and CDR2 as FQNNGV. V lost 3 bases and J lost 0, with 6 bases in between. CDR3 length: 14 amino acids. In nucleotides, the CDR3 is TGTGCCAGCAGCTTGGGCAACTCCTACAATGAGCAGTTCTTC. Translating it yields CASSLGNSYNEQFF. The whole variable domain, remainder taken from reference TRBV11-2 and TRBJ2-1, is EAGVAQSPRYKIIEKRQSVAFWCNPISGHATLYWYQQILGQGPKLLIQFQNNGVVDDSQLPKDRFSAERLKGVDSTLKIQPAKLEDSAVYLCASSLGNSYNEQFFGPGTRLTVL.

In its sample, this clonotype was seen many times. The chain is built from TRBV2 and TRBJ2-7; unclear D gene. The V gene lost 6 bases and the J gene lost 4 bases, with 7 bases spanning the gap. CDR3 size: 11 residues. The germline V gene has CDR1 SNHLY and CDR2 FYNNEI. As DNA, the CDR3 is TGTGCCAGCAGCTTAGTTTACGAGCAGTACTTC. It is translated as CASSLVYEQYF.